This T cell receptor beta chain was retrieved from a study of shared clonotypes between healthy human individuals. The CDR3 length is 14 residues. Germline lookup yields CDR1 MRHNA and CDR2 SNTAGT. The V end lost 3 bases, the J end lost 6 bases, and 13 bases lay between the germline ends. Data came from immunoSEQ multiplex PCR; TCRdb stores just in-frame clones and leaves some out. The table shows about 1 million clones, with about 70% occurring only once. Source material: memory CD4+ T cells sorted from blood. The subset: CD45RA-negative fraction. The receptor was isolated from a man aged 18 to 29 in good health. This chain joins TRBV6-4 and TRBJ2-3; the D gene is possibly TRBD1 (6 bases). CDR3 nucleotide sequence: TGTGCCAGCAGTGAGACAGGTGGTATTGATACGCAGTATTTT. It translates to CASSETGGIDTQYF.